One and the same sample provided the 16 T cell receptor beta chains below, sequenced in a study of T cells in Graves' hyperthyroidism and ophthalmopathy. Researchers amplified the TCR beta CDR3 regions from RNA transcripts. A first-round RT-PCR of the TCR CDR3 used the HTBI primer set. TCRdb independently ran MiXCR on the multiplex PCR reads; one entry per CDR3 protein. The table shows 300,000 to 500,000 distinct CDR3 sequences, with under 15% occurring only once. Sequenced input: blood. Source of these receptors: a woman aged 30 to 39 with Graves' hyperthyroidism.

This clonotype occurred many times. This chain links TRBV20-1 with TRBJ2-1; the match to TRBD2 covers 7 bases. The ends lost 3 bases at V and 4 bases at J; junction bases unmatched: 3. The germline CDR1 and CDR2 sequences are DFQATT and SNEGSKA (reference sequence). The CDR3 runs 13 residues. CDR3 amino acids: CSASPAGYNEQFF. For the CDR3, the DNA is TGCAGTGCTAGTCCAGCGGGATACAATGAGCAGTTCTTC.

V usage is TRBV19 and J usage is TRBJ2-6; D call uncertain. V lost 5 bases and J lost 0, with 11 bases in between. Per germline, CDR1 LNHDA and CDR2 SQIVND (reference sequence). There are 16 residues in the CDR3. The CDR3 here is CASSSWTDSGANVLTF. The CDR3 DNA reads TGTGCCAGTAGTTCATGGACGGACTCTGGGGCCAACGTCCTGACTTTC. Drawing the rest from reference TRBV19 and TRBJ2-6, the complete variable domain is DGGITQSPKYLFRKEGQNVTLSCEQNLNHDAMYWYRQDPGQGLRLIYYSQIVNDFQKGDIAEGYSVSREKKESFPLTVTSAQKNPTAFYLCASSSWTDSGANVLTFGAGSRLTVL.

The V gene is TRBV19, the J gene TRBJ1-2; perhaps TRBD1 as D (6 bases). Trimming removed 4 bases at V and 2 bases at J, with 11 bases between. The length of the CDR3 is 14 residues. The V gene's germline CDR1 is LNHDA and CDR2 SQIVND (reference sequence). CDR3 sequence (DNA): TGTGCCAGTAGTACCCCCGGACAGAACTATGGCTACACCTTC. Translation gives CASSTPGQNYGYTF.

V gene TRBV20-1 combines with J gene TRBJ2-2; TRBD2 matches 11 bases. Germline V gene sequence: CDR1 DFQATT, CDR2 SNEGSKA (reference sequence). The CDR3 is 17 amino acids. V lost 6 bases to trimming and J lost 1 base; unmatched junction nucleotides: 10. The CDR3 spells CSAQTRLAGRNTGELFF. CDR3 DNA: TGCAGTGCCCAAACTCGACTAGCGGGAAGGAACACCGGGGAGCTGTTTTTT.

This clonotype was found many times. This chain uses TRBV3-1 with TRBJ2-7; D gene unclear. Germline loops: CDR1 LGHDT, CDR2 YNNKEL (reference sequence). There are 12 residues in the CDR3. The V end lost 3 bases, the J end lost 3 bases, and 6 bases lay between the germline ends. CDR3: CASSHSFYEQYF. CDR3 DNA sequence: TGTGCCAGCAGCCATAGCTTCTACGAGCAGTACTTC.

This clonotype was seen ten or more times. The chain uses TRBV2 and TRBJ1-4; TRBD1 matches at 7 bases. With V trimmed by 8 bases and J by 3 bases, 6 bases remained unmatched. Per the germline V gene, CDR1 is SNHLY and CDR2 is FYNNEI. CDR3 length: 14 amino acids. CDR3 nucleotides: TGTGCCAGCGCTGCCGGGACAGCTAATGAAAAACTGTTTTTT. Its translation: CASAAGTANEKLFF.

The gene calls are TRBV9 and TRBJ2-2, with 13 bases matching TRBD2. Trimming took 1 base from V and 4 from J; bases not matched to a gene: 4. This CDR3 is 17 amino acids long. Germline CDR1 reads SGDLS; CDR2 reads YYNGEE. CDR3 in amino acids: CASSVSRTSGSTGELFF. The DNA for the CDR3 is TGTGCCAGCAGCGTATCCAGGACTAGCGGGAGCACCGGGGAGCTGTTTTTT.

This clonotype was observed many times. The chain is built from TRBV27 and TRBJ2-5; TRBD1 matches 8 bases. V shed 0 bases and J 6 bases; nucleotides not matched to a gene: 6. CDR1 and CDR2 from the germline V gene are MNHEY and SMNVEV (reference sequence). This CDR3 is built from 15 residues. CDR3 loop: CASSLSAGGKKTQYF. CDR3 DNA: TGTGCCAGCAGTTTATCGGCAGGGGGCAAGAAGACCCAGTACTTC.

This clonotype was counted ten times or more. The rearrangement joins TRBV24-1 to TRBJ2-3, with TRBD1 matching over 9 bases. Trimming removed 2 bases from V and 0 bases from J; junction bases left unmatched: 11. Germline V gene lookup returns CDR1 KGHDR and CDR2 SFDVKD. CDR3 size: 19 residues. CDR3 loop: CATSDYRATGQGSTDTQYF. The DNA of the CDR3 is TGTGCCACCAGTGATTATAGGGCCACGGGACAGGGAAGCACAGATACGCAGTATTTT.

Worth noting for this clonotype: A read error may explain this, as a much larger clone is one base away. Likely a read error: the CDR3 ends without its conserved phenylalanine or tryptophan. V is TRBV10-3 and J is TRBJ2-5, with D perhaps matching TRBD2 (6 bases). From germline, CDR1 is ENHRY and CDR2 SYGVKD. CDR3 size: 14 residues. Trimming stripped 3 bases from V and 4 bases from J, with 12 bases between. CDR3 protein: CAISDPTSGETQYS. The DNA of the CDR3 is TGTGCCATCAGTGACCCGACTAGTGGAGAGACCCAGTACTCC.

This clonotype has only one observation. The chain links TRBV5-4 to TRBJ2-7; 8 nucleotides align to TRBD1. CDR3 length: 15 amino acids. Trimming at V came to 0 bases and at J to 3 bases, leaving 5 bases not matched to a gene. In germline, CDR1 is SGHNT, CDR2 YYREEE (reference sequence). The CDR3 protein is CASSLAQGALYEQYF. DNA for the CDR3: TGTGCCAGCAGCTTGGCCCAGGGGGCCCTCTACGAGCAGTACTTC.

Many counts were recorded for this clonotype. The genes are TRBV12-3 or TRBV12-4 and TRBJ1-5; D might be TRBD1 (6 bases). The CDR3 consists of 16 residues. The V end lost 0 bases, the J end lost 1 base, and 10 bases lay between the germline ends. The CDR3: CASSLAGHLSNQPQHF. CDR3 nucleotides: TGTGCCAGCAGTTTAGCGGGACACCTCAGCAATCAGCCCCAGCATTTT.

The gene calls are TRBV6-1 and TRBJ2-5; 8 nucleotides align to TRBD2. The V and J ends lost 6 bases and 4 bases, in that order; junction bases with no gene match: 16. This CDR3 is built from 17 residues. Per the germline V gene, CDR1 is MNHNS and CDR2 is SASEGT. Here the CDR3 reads CASSPRASLGRVETQYF. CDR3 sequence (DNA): TGTGCCAGCAGCCCACGAGCCTCGCTCGGGAGGGTAGAGACCCAGTACTTC.

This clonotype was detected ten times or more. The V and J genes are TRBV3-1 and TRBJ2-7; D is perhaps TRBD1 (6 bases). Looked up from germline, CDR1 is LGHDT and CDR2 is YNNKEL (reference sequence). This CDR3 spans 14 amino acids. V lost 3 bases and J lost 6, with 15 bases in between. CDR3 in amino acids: CASSQGARYSEQYF. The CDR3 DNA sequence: TGTGCCAGCAGCCAGGGGGCAAGATATTCCGAGCAGTACTTC.

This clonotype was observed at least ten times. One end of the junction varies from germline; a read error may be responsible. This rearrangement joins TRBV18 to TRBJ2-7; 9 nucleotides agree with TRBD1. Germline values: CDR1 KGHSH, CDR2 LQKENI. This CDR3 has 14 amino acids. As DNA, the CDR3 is TGCGCCAGCAGCCCTCCGGGACAGGGCTACGAGCAGTACTTC. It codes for CASSPPGQGYEQYF.

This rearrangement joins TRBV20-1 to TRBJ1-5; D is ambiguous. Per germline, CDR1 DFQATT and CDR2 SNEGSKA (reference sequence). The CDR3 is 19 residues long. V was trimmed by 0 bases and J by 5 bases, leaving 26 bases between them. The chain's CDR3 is CSARDDTRTGKWADQPQHF. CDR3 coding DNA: TGCAGTGCTAGAGATGATACCAGAACTGGAAAGTGGGCCGATCAGCCCCAGCATTTT.